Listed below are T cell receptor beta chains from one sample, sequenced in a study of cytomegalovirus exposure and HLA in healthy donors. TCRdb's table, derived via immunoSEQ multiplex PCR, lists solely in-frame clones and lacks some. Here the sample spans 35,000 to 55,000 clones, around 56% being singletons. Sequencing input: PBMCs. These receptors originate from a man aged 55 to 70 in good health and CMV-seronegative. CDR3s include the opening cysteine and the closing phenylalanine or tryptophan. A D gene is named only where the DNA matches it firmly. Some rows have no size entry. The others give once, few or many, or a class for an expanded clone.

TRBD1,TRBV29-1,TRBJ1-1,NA,TGCAGCGTTGAGGGAAGGGGACAGTCAGCTTTCTTT,CSVEGRGQSAFF
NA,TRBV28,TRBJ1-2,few,TGTGCCAGCTTTCGGTCCCCTGGCTACACCTTC,CASFRSPGYTF
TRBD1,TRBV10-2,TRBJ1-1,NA,TGCGCCAGCACTCCGACAGGGGGCTTGGGGACTGAAGCTTTCTTT,CASTPTGGLGTEAFF
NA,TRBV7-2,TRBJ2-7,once,TGTGCCAGCAGCTTAAGACAGGCCTCCTACGAGCAGTACTTC,CASSLRQASYEQYF
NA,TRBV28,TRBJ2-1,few,TGTGCCAGCAGAGAGACAGGGAGGAATGAGCAGTTCTTC,CASRETGRNEQFF
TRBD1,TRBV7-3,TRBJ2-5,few,TGTGCCAGCAGCCCCGGGACAGGGGTCGGCGAGACCCAGTACTTC,CASSPGTGVGETQYF
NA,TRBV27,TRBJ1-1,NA,TGTGCCACCCGGGGGAACGCCAACACTGAAGCTTTCTTT,CATRGNANTEAFF
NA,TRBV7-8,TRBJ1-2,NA,TGTGCCAGCAGCCGGACGGGAGATAACTATGGCTACACCTTC,CASSRTGDNYGYTF
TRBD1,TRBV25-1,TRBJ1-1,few,TGTGCCAGCAGTGCAGCCCGACAGGGCCGCACTGAAGCTTTCTTT,CASSAARQGRTEAFF
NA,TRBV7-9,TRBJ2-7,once,TGTGCCAGCGGGGGCCTCCGGGACCTCTACGAGCAGTACTTC,CASGGLRDLYEQYF
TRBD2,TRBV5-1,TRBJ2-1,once,TGCGCCAGCAGCTTAGGGACTAGCGGGAGCAGGGGGGATGAGCAGTTCTTC,CASSLGTSGSRGDEQFF
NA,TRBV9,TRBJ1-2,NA,TGTGCCAGCAGCCCCCTCGACGGGGGCTACACCTTC,CASSPLDGGYTF
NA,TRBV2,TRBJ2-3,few,TGTGCAAGCAAATCAGGGGCTAGCACAGATACGCAGTATTTT,CASKSGASTDTQYF
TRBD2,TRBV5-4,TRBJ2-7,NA,TGTGCCAGCAGCCCTGAAGGAGGGAGGGCCCCCTACGAGCAGTACTTC,CASSPEGGRAPYEQYF
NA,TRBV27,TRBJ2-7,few,TGTGCCAGCAAGCGCAGTTCCTACGAGCAGTACTTC,CASKRSSYEQYF
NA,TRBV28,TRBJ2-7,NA,TGTGCCAGCAACCGGGGGGCGGCTTACGAGCAGTACTTC,CASNRGAAYEQYF
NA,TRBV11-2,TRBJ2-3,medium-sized,TGTGCCAGCAGCGCTGACTCGAGGGATACGCAGTATTTT,CASSADSRDTQYF
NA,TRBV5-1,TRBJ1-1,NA,TGCGCCAGCAGCTCTGACAGGAGTACTGAAGCTTTCTTT,CASSSDRSTEAFF
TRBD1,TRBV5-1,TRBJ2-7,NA,TGCGCCAGCAGCTTGACGGGACAGACTTTTGGCGAGCAGTACTTC,CASSLTGQTFGEQYF
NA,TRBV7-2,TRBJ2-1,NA,TGTGCCAGCAGCGGTAGGGGGGAGGGCCTGGGAGGTGAGCAGTTCTTC,CASSGRGEGLGGEQFF
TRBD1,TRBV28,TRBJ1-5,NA,TGTGCCAGCAGTTTAGGAGGGGGCAGGCAGCCCCAGCATTTT,CASSLGGGRQPQHF
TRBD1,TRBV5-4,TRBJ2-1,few,TGTGCCACCCAGGAGGGGACAGGGTCTTACAATGAGCAGTTCTTC,CATQEGTGSYNEQFF
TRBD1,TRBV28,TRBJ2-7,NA,TGTGCCAGCAGTTCCTCGGGACAGGGGGCCGAAGAGCAGTACTTC,CASSSSGQGAEEQYF
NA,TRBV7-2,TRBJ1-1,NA,TGTGCCAGCAGTCCATTTGTGAACACTGAAGCTTTCTTT,CASSPFVNTEAFF
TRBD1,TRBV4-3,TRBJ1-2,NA,TGCGCCAGCAGCCAGGAGGCCAACCACAGGGGGTTCTATGGCTACACCTTC,CASSQEANHRGFYGYTF
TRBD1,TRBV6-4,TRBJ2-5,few,TGTGCCCCCAAAGACAGGGTCGGCGAGACCCAGTACTTC,CAPKDRVGETQYF
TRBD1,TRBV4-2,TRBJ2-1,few,TGTGCCAGCAGCAAACCGGGACAGGGAGATAATGAGCAGTTCTTC,CASSKPGQGDNEQFF
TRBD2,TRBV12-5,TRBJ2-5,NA,TGTGCTAGTGGTTCGGGGACTAGCGTGCCCGAAGAGACCCAGTACTTC,CASGSGTSVPEETQYF
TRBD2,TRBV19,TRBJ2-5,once,TGTGCCAGTAGTACCTCGTGGGGGGGGGAGACCCAGTACTTC,CASSTSWGGETQYF
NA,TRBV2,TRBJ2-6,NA,TGTGCCAGCAGTGCGAGCAGGCTTGCATTCTCTGGGGCCAACGTCCTGACTTTC,CASSASRLAFSGANVLTF
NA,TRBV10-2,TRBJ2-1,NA,TGCGCCAGCAGTGAAGGCGGCTACAATGAGCAGTTCTTC,CASSEGGYNEQFF
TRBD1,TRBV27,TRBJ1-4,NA,TGTGCCAGCGGATACGGGACAGGGCCTGAAAAACTGTTTTTT,CASGYGTGPEKLFF
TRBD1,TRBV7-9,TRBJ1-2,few,TGTGCCAGCAGCTCGGACAGGTCCTATGGCTACACCTTC,CASSSDRSYGYTF
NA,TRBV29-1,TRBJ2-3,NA,TGCAGCGCGCGAGAGATCTCAGATACGCAGTATTTT,CSAREISDTQYF